This T cell receptor beta chain emerged from a study of shared T cell receptors in the human thymus. Method: immunoSEQ multiplex PCR; TCRdb's copy keeps in-frame clones and lacks some. Altogether roughly 700,000 clones are present, roughly 90% being singletons, with the ten largest covering over 0.008%. These same data were also listed under a study on human thymus T cells. That source reports: Corrective cardiac operations yielded the resected thymus tissue. Thymic and blood repertoires seemed to show skewed V and J gene use. Among unrelated individuals, related research reported thymic repertoires that overlapped highly.

The receptor's source is a boy younger than two with a congenital heart defect. The sequencing sample was made of thymocytes.

The CDR3 sequence: CASGRISGRRDTQYF. CDR3 coding DNA: TGTGCTAGTGGTCGGATCAGCGGGAGAAGAGATACGCAGTATTTT. The chain combines TRBV12-5 with TRBJ2-3, with TRBD2 identical over 8 bases. CDR3 length: 15 amino acids. V gave up 5 bases and J gave up 5 bases; unmatched junction bases: 9. The V gene's germline CDR1 is LGHNT and CDR2 FRNRAP.